Listed here are 5 T cell receptor beta chains from one sample, sequenced in a study of metastatic and nonmetastatic thyroid tumors. With MiXCR, TCRdb called clones anew from the PCR reads. Counted here are 15,000 or so clones, roughly a quarter occurring once; the ten biggest clones make up roughly 8%. No patient had received any treatment before thyroid surgery. Sequencing was performed on tumor tissue. These receptors were collected from a female donor with papillary thyroid cancer or a benign thyroid nodule (not recorded which). Some clones in this sample may be carry-over from other donors' samples.

This clone was counted between two and nine times. Because the CDR3 is missing its conserved closing phenylalanine or tryptophan, this is likely a read error. The chain combines TRBV27 with TRBJ2-1, with D possibly matching TRBD2 (6 bases). Germline CDR1 reads MNHEY; CDR2 reads SMNVEV (reference sequence). The CDR3 runs 15 residues. Deletions cut 4 bases from V and 4 bases from J, with 14 bases between. CDR3 sequence: CASSSGGVPYNEQFL. The CDR3 DNA reads as TGTGCCAGCAGTTCAGGCGGGGTACCATACAATGAGCAGTTCCTC.

This clone was counted many times. The genes are TRBV20-1 and TRBJ1-6, with D possibly being TRBD1 (6 bases). V lost 5 bases and J lost 4, with 12 bases in between. This CDR3 is built from 14 residues. Germline V gene sequence: CDR1 DFQATT, CDR2 SNEGSKA (reference sequence). The CDR3 spells CSAADRTYNSPLHF. CDR3 bases: TGCAGTGCTGCCGACAGGACTTATAATTCACCCCTCCACTTT.

By share, this clone counts as medium-sized. This chain links TRBV12-3 or TRBV12-4 with TRBJ1-2; TRBD1 agrees at 9 bases. J was trimmed by 7 bases and V by 5 bases; bases with no gene match: 17. The CDR3 totals 17 residues. CDR3 coding DNA: TGTGCCAGCAGTGACTCGGGTCGGGACAGGGCGACGGGTGGCTACACCTTC. Translated: CASSDSGRDRATGGYTF.

By frequency in the sample, this clone is medium-sized (0.01 to 0.1%). V gene TRBV20-1 combines with J gene TRBJ2-1; D perhaps matches TRBD2 (6 bases). The V end lost 6 bases, the J end lost 6 bases, and 15 bases lay between the germline ends. The CDR3 is made up of 13 amino acids. Per germline, CDR1 DFQATT and CDR2 SNEGSKA (reference sequence). Here the CDR3 reads CSAGRLGRNEQFF. The CDR3 DNA reads TGCAGTGCGGGTCGACTAGGGCGCAATGAGCAGTTCTTC.

Sample share makes this clone medium-sized. The gene calls are TRBV20-1 and TRBJ1-6; D gene unclear. The ends were cut back, 0 bases at V and 5 bases at J, with 11 bases in the middle. The CDR3 loop spans 15 amino acids. The germline V gene encodes CDR1 DFQATT and CDR2 SNEGSKA (reference sequence). The CDR3 loop is CSARDRGRDNSPLHF. The CDR3 region has the DNA TGCAGTGCTAGAGACAGAGGGAGAGATAATTCACCCCTCCACTTT.